The 6 T cell receptor beta chains below come from one sample, sequenced in a study of technical replicates of blood from a few donors. Some clones are missing from TCRdb's copy, which holds only in-frame ones; the method was immunoSEQ multiplex PCR. Altogether approximately 74,000 clones are present, about 87% being singletons, with the ten largest covering about 4.5%. The sequenced sample consisted of PBMCs. The receptor set was obtained from a human donor in good health. Some clones in this sample may be carry-over from other donors' samples.

This clone was found once. V gene TRBV4-1 combines with J gene TRBJ1-2, with 9 bases matching TRBD1. V lost 3 bases to trimming and J lost 0 bases; unmatched junction nucleotides: 8. Looked up from germline, CDR1 is MGHRA and CDR2 is YSYEKL. The CDR3 runs to 17 residues. The CDR3 DNA sequence: TGCGCCAGCAGCCACGGGACAGGGCGTATAGCTAACTATGGCTACACCTTC. It codes for CASSHGTGRIANYGYTF.

The chain joins TRBV7-3 to TRBJ2-4; D not certain. Trimming left V 2 bases short and J 10 bases short, with 6 bases between. The CDR3 totals 11 residues. Per the germline V gene, CDR1 is SGHTA and CDR2 is FQGTGA. The CDR3 loop is CASSLGSIQYF. Here the CDR3 DNA reads TGTGCCAGCAGCTTAGGTAGTATTCAGTACTTC. Based on the CDR3 plus reference TRBV7-3 and TRBJ2-4, the full variable domain is GAGVSQTPSNKVTEKGKYVELRCDPISGHTALYWYRQSLGQGPEFLIYFQGTGAADDSGLPNDRFFAVRPEGSVSTLKIQRTERGDSAVYLCASSLGSIQYFGAGTRLSVL.

This clone occurred once. The V and J genes are TRBV7-9 and TRBJ2-1, with 14 bases fitting TRBD2. The germline V gene encodes CDR1 SEHNR and CDR2 FQNEAQ (reference sequence). The CDR3 consists of 18 residues. J lost 8 bases, V lost 5 bases, and 14 bases had no gene match. The CDR3 coding sequence is TGTGCCAGCAGCGAATCCTGGACTAGCGGGGGGAATACGGATGAGCAGTTCTTC. It encodes CASSESWTSGGNTDEQFF. Complete variable domain (other parts from reference TRBV7-9 and TRBJ2-1): DTGVSQNPRHKITKRGQNVTFRCDPISEHNRLYWYRQTLGQGPEFLTYFQNEAQLEKSRLLSDRFSAERPKGSFSTLEIQRTEQGDSAMYLCASSESWTSGGNTDEQFFGPGTRLTVL.

Only one count was recorded for this clone. This chain connects TRBV7-6 to TRBJ2-1, with 9 bases matching TRBD1. Germline V gene sequence: CDR1 SGHVS, CDR2 FNYEAQ. Germline trimming cut 1 base from V and 5 bases from J; bases unmatched to any gene: 3. This CDR3 region has 15 residues. The CDR3 protein is CASSLVGQGDNEQFF. The CDR3 DNA reads TGTGCCAGCAGCTTAGTGGGACAGGGAGACAATGAGCAGTTCTTC.

This chain connects TRBV7-8 to TRBJ1-5; D ambiguous. Trimming left V 8 bases short and J 3 bases short, with 8 bases between. The germline V gene encodes CDR1 SGHVS and CDR2 FQNEAQ. This CDR3 is 12 amino acids long. Here the CDR3 reads CASRDPNQPQHF. The CDR3 DNA sequence: TGTGCCAGCCGGGATCCCAATCAGCCCCAGCATTTT.

This clone has only one observation. The gene calls are TRBV30 and TRBJ1-2, with 8 bases identical to TRBD1. V dropped 5 bases and J dropped 5; count of bases not matched to a gene: 7. CDR1 is GTSNPN and CDR2 is SVGIG in the germline V gene (reference sequence). This CDR3 is 13 amino acids long. The CDR3 protein is CAWQQGGDYGYTF. The CDR3 nucleotides are TGTGCCTGGCAACAGGGGGGGGATTATGGCTACACCTTC.